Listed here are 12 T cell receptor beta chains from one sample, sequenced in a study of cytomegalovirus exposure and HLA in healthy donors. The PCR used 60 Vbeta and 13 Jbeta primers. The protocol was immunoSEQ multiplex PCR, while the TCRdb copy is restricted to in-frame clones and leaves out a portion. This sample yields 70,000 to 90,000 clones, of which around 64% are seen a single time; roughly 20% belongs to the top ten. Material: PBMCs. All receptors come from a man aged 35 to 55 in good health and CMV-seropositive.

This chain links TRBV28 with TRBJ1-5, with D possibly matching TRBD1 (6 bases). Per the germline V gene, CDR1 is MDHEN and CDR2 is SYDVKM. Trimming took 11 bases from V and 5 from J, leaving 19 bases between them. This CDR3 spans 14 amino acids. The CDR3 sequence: CALGGGNRHQPQHF. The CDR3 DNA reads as TGTGCCTTAGGGGGGGGCAACCGACATCAGCCCCAGCATTTT.

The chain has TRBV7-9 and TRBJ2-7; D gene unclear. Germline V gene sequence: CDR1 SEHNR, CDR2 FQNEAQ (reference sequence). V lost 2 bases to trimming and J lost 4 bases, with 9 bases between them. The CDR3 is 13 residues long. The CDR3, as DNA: TGTGCCAGCAGCTTAAACGAACTTTACGAGCAGTACTTC. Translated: CASSLNELYEQYF.

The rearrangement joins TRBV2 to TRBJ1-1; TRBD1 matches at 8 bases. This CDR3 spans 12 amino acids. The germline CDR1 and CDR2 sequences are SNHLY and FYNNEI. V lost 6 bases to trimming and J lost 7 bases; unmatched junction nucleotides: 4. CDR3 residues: CASRTRGREAFF. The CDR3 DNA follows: TGTGCCAGCAGGACCAGGGGGCGTGAAGCTTTCTTT.

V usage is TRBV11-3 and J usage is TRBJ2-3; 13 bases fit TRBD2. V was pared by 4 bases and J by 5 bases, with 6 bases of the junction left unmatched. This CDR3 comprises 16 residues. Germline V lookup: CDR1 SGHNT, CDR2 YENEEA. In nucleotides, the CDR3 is TGTGCCAGCAGCTCCAGACTAGCGGGGGGATTAGATACGCAGTATTTT. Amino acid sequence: CASSSRLAGGLDTQYF.

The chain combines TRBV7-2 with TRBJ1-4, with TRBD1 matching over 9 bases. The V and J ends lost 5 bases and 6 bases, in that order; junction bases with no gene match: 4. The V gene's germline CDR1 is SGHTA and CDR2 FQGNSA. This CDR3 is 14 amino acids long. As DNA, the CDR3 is TGTGCCAGCAGCCCGGACAGGGGCGATGAAAAACTGTTTTTT. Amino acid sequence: CASSPDRGDEKLFF.

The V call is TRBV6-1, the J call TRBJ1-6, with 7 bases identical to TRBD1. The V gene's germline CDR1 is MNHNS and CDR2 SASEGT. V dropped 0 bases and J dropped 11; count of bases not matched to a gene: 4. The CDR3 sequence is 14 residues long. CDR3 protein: CASSEATGTAPLHF. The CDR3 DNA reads TGTGCCAGCAGTGAAGCGACAGGGACGGCACCCCTCCACTTT.

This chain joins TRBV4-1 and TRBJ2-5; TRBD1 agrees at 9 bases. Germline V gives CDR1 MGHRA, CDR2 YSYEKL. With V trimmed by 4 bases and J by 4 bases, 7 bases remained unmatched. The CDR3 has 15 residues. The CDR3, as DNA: TGCGCCAGCAGCCGTACGACAGGGGGAGGAGAGACCCAGTACTTC. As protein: CASSRTTGGGETQYF.

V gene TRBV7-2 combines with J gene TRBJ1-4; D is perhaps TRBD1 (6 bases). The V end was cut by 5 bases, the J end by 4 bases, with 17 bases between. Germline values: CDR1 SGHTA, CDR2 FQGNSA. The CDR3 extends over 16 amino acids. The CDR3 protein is CASSLLQGTSNEKLFF. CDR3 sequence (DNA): TGTGCCAGCAGCCTACTACAGGGCACCAGTAATGAAAAACTGTTTTTT.

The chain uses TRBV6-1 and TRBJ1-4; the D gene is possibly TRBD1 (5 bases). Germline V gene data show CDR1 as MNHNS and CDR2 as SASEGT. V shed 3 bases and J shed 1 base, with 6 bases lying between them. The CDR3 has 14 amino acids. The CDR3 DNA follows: TGTGCCAGCAGTGAGACAGTAACTAATGAAAAACTGTTTTTT. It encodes CASSETVTNEKLFF.

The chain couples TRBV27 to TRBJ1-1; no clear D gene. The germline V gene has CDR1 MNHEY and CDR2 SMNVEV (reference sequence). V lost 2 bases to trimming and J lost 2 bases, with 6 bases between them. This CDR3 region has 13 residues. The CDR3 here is CASSLEGNTEAFF. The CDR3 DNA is TGTGCCAGCAGTTTAGAGGGTAACACTGAAGCTTTCTTT.

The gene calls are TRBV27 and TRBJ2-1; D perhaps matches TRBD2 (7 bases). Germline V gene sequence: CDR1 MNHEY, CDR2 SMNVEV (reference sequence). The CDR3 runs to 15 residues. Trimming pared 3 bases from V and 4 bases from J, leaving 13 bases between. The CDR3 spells CASSFPGGQYNEQFF. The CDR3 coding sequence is TGTGCCAGCAGTTTTCCCGGGGGGCAGTACAATGAGCAGTTCTTC.

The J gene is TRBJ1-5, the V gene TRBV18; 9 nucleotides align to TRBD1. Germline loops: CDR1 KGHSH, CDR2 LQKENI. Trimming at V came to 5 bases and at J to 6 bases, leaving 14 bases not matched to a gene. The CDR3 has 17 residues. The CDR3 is CASSAALTGGGGQPQHF. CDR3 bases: TGTGCCAGCTCAGCCGCCCTCACAGGGGGCGGGGGTCAGCCCCAGCATTTT.